This T cell receptor (beta chain) stems from a study of blood T cells in healthy people across ages. Broader study findings: Getting older went along with TCR beta diversity per million T cells dropping roughly linearly.

The use of a sample-barcoded 5' primer and a J-beta primer mix characterized a second PCR of roughly 7 to 11 cycles. Using its own MiXCR run on the 5' RACE reads, TCRdb lists one record per CDR3 protein. The table has almost 800,000 distinct CDR3 sequences, roughly 64% seen once. This clonotype was counted a few times. Its antigen remains unknown. Sequenced input: blood. The sequence derives from a young man in good health.

The CDR3 sequence: CASSFIAGGSHEQFF. Written as DNA, the CDR3 is TGTGCCAGCAGCTTTATAGCGGGAGGGTCCCATGAGCAGTTCTTC. V gene TRBV7-3 combines with J gene TRBJ2-1, with TRBD2 matching 11 bases. The CDR3 covers 15 residues. J gave up 8 bases and V 3 bases, and 6 bases lay outside the gene matches. Per the germline V gene, CDR1 is SGHTA and CDR2 is FQGTGA. Combining the CDR3 with reference TRBV7-3 and TRBJ2-1 gives the whole variable domain GAGVSQTPSNKVTEKGKYVELRCDPISGHTALYWYRQSLGQGPEFLIYFQGTGAADDSGLPNDRFFAVRPEGSVSTLKIQRTERGDSAVYLCASSFIAGGSHEQFFGPGTRLTVL.